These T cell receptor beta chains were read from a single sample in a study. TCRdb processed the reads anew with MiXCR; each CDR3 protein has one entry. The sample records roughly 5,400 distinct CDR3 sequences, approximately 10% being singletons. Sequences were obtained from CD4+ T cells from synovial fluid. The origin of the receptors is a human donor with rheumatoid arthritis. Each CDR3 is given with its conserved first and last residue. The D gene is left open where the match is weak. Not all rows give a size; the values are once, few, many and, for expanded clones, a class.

CDR3aa: CASSEDRQETQYF; CDR3nt: TGTGCCAGCAGCGAGGACAGGCAAGAGACCCAGTACTTC; d_gene: TRBD1; abundance: many; v_gene: TRBV9; j_gene: TRBJ2-5
CDR3aa: CASSFGQGATGELFF; CDR3nt: TGCGCCAGCAGCTTTGGACAGGGGGCTACCGGGGAGCTGTTTTTT; d_gene: TRBD1; abundance: many; v_gene: TRBV5-1; j_gene: TRBJ2-2
CDR3aa: CASRFGQGYNEQFF; CDR3nt: TGTGCCAGCAGGTTCGGACAGGGCTACAATGAGCAGTTCTTC; d_gene: TRBD1; abundance: few; v_gene: TRBV12-3/TRBV12-4; j_gene: TRBJ2-1
CDR3aa: CASSFLGQGGQPQHF; CDR3nt: TGTGCCAGCAGTTTCCTAGGACAGGGAGGGCAGCCCCAGCATTTT; d_gene: TRBD1; abundance: many; v_gene: TRBV12-3/TRBV12-4; j_gene: TRBJ1-5
CDR3aa: CASPPGVGQETQYF; CDR3nt: TGTGCCAGCCCACCTGGTGTGGGGCAAGAGACCCAGTACTTC; d_gene: NA; abundance: NA; v_gene: TRBV18; j_gene: TRBJ2-5
CDR3aa: CASSLGSSLGTGELFF; CDR3nt: TGCGCCAGCAGCTTGGGTTCTAGCTTGGGCACCGGGGAGCTGTTTTTT; d_gene: NA; abundance: many; v_gene: TRBV5-1; j_gene: TRBJ2-2
CDR3aa: CASSFQGLDSPLHF; CDR3nt: TGTGCCAGCAGCTTCCAGGGGCTAGATTCACCCCTCCACTTT; d_gene: NA; abundance: medium-sized; v_gene: TRBV7-8; j_gene: TRBJ1-6
CDR3aa: CASSRQGDYNEQFF; CDR3nt: TGTGCCAGCAGTAGACAGGGGGACTACAATGAGCAGTTCTTC; d_gene: TRBD1; abundance: NA; v_gene: TRBV7-9; j_gene: TRBJ2-1
CDR3aa: CASSPGTGGAYTQYF; CDR3nt: TGTGCCAGCTCACCCGGGACAGGGGGCGCTTATACGCAGTATTTT; d_gene: TRBD1; abundance: medium-sized; v_gene: TRBV18; j_gene: TRBJ2-3
CDR3aa: CASRGDTGTSGYNEQFF; CDR3nt: TGTGCCAGCCGGGGGGATACCGGGACTAGCGGTTACAATGAGCAGTTCTTC; d_gene: TRBD2; abundance: many; v_gene: TRBV5-6; j_gene: TRBJ2-1
CDR3aa: CASSVAVGGGEQFF; CDR3nt: TGTGCCAGCAGCGTAGCTGTGGGGGGAGGGGAGCAGTTCTTC; d_gene: TRBD2; abundance: many; v_gene: TRBV9; j_gene: TRBJ2-1
CDR3aa: CASSPRWQTEQYF; CDR3nt: TGTGCCAGCAGCCCCCGGTGGCAGACCGAGCAGTACTTC; d_gene: NA; abundance: medium-sized; v_gene: TRBV3-1; j_gene: TRBJ2-7
CDR3aa: CASSLGLAGDEQYF; CDR3nt: TGTGCCAGCAGCTTAGGACTAGCGGGAGACGAGCAGTACTTC; d_gene: TRBD2; abundance: many; v_gene: TRBV7-9; j_gene: TRBJ2-7
CDR3aa: CASSLSDGVTGNTIYF; CDR3nt: TGTGCCAGCTCACTCTCGGACGGGGTCACTGGAAACACCATATATTTT; d_gene: NA; abundance: many; v_gene: TRBV18; j_gene: TRBJ1-3
CDR3aa: CASSILATSGKVYEQYF; CDR3nt: TGTGCCAGCAGTATACTCGCGACTAGCGGGAAGGTCTATGAGCAGTACTTC; d_gene: TRBD2; abundance: medium-sized; v_gene: TRBV28; j_gene: TRBJ2-7
CDR3aa: CASSPASSFALEQYF; CDR3nt: TGTGCCAGCAGCCCGGCCTCTTCCTTCGCTCTCGAGCAGTACTTC; d_gene: NA; abundance: many; v_gene: TRBV5-5; j_gene: TRBJ2-7
CDR3aa: CASSQTSGTNEQFF; CDR3nt: TGCGCCAGCAGCCAAACTAGCGGGACGAATGAGCAGTTCTTC; d_gene: TRBD2; abundance: NA; v_gene: TRBV5-1; j_gene: TRBJ2-1
CDR3aa: CASSKQQGFEKLFF; CDR3nt: TGTGCCAGCAGTAAACAACAGGGGTTCGAAAAACTGTTTTTT; d_gene: TRBD1; abundance: medium-sized; v_gene: TRBV28; j_gene: TRBJ1-4
CDR3aa: CASSPGYSNSYEQYF; CDR3nt: TGTGCCAGCTCACCTGGCTATTCCAACTCCTACGAGCAGTACTTC; d_gene: NA; abundance: medium-sized; v_gene: TRBV18; j_gene: TRBJ2-7
CDR3aa: CSVQRGPEAFF; CDR3nt: TGCAGCGTTCAGAGGGGGCCTGAAGCTTTCTTT; d_gene: TRBD1; abundance: many; v_gene: TRBV29-1; j_gene: TRBJ1-1
CDR3aa: CSLISGDTDTQYF; CDR3nt: TGCAGTCTAATAAGCGGAGACACAGATACGCAGTATTTT; d_gene: NA; abundance: many; v_gene: TRBV20-1; j_gene: TRBJ2-3
CDR3aa: CASSPQTGNTGELFF; CDR3nt: TGTGCCAGCTCACCTCAGACAGGGAACACCGGGGAGCTGTTTTTT; d_gene: NA; abundance: many; v_gene: TRBV18; j_gene: TRBJ2-2
CDR3aa: CATSDSQGQGTGELFF; CDR3nt: TGTGCCACCAGTGATTCCCAGGGACAGGGCACCGGGGAGCTGTTTTTT; d_gene: TRBD1; abundance: medium-sized; v_gene: TRBV24-1; j_gene: TRBJ2-2
CDR3aa: CASSPGTSGANNEQFF; CDR3nt: TGTGCCAGCAGCCCGGGGACTAGCGGAGCAAACAATGAGCAGTTCTTC; d_gene: TRBD2; abundance: medium-sized; v_gene: TRBV11-3; j_gene: TRBJ2-1
CDR3aa: CASSSGQGAGERKAFF; CDR3nt: TGTGCCAGCAGTTCCGGACAGGGGGCGGGAGAAAGGAAAGCTTTCTTT; d_gene: TRBD1; abundance: NA; v_gene: TRBV7-9; j_gene: TRBJ1-1
CDR3aa: CASSIEPFRTGELFF; CDR3nt: TGTGCCAGTAGTATAGAACCCTTCCGCACCGGGGAGCTGTTTTTT; d_gene: NA; abundance: NA; v_gene: TRBV19; j_gene: TRBJ2-2
CDR3aa: CASSQNLMTSTDTQYF; CDR3nt: TGTGCCAGCAGCCAAAACTTAATGACAAGCACAGATACGCAGTATTTT; d_gene: NA; abundance: medium-sized; v_gene: TRBV3-1; j_gene: TRBJ2-3
CDR3aa: CSAYQGGEKLFF; CDR3nt: TGCAGTGCTTACCAGGGTGGTGAAAAACTGTTTTTT; d_gene: NA; abundance: many; v_gene: TRBV20-1; j_gene: TRBJ1-4
CDR3aa: CASSLGHTNEQFF; CDR3nt: TGTGCCAGCTCACTTGGCCACACCAATGAGCAGTTCTTC; d_gene: NA; abundance: many; v_gene: TRBV18; j_gene: TRBJ2-1
CDR3aa: CAISGLENNEQFF; CDR3nt: TGTGCCATCAGTGGGTTGGAAAACAATGAGCAGTTCTTC; d_gene: NA; abundance: many; v_gene: TRBV10-3; j_gene: TRBJ2-1
CDR3aa: CASSRQGLGYGYTF; CDR3nt: TGTGCCAGCAGTCGACAGGGTTTGGGTTATGGCTACACCTTC; d_gene: TRBD1; abundance: many; v_gene: TRBV2; j_gene: TRBJ1-2
CDR3aa: CASSSRTSGVAKNIQYF; CDR3nt: TGTGCCAGCAGCTCTCGGACTAGCGGGGTAGCCAAAAACATTCAGTACTTC; d_gene: TRBD2; abundance: many; v_gene: TRBV11-3; j_gene: TRBJ2-4
CDR3aa: CASSLGAAGELFF; CDR3nt: TGTGCCAGCAGCTTGGGTGCCGCCGGGGAGCTGTTTTTT; d_gene: NA; abundance: medium-sized; v_gene: TRBV11-3; j_gene: TRBJ2-2
CDR3aa: CASSTSDNPGYTF; CDR3nt: TGTGCCAGCAGTACCTCGGACAATCCGGGCTACACCTTC; d_gene: NA; abundance: many; v_gene: TRBV28; j_gene: TRBJ1-2
CDR3aa: CASRTGAYGYTF; CDR3nt: TGTGCCAGCAGGACAGGCGCCTATGGCTACACCTTC; d_gene: NA; abundance: many; v_gene: TRBV27; j_gene: TRBJ1-2
CDR3aa: CAISRYAGDLGATEAFF; CDR3nt: TGTGCCATCAGCCGATATGCAGGGGACCTGGGTGCCACTGAAGCTTTCTTT; d_gene: NA; abundance: medium-sized; v_gene: TRBV10-3; j_gene: TRBJ1-1
CDR3aa: CASSGGGLRGYTF; CDR3nt: TGTGCCAGTAGCGGAGGAGGGCTCCGTGGCTACACCTTC; d_gene: NA; abundance: NA; v_gene: TRBV19; j_gene: TRBJ1-2
CDR3aa: CASSSAYYGYTF; CDR3nt: TGTGCCAGCAGCTCAGCCTACTATGGCTACACCTTC; d_gene: NA; abundance: NA; v_gene: TRBV7-3; j_gene: TRBJ1-2
CDR3aa: CASSLEGGATDSYNEQFF; CDR3nt: TGTGCCAGCAGCTTAGAGGGGGGGGCGACCGACTCCTACAATGAGCAGTTCTTC; d_gene: NA; abundance: few; v_gene: TRBV11-3; j_gene: TRBJ2-1
CDR3aa: CAISESTGTGKETQYF; CDR3nt: TGTGCCATCAGTGAGTCCACCGGGACAGGGAAAGAGACCCAGTACTTC; d_gene: TRBD1; abundance: many; v_gene: TRBV10-3; j_gene: TRBJ2-5
CDR3aa: CASSPGGTSVSYNEQFF; CDR3nt: TGCGCCAGCAGCCCAGGTGGGACTAGCGTCTCCTACAATGAGCAGTTCTTC; d_gene: TRBD2; abundance: medium-sized; v_gene: TRBV5-1; j_gene: TRBJ2-1
CDR3aa: CASSPMSTIQETQYF; CDR3nt: TGTGCCAGCAGCCCTATGTCGACAATCCAAGAGACCCAGTACTTC; d_gene: NA; abundance: medium-sized; v_gene: TRBV7-8; j_gene: TRBJ2-5
CDR3aa: CASSQADSYSNQPQHF; CDR3nt: TGCGCCAGCAGCCAAGCCGACAGCTATAGCAATCAGCCCCAGCATTTT; d_gene: NA; abundance: many; v_gene: TRBV4-1; j_gene: TRBJ1-5
CDR3aa: CASSLGTAETQYF; CDR3nt: TGTGCCAGCAGCCTCGGGACAGCCGAGACCCAGTACTTC; d_gene: TRBD1; abundance: NA; v_gene: TRBV11-2; j_gene: TRBJ2-5
CDR3aa: CASSLAPGTTYEQYF; CDR3nt: TGTGCCAGCTCACTAGCCCCCGGGACTACCTACGAGCAGTACTTC; d_gene: TRBD2; abundance: medium-sized; v_gene: TRBV18; j_gene: TRBJ2-7
CDR3aa: CASSPGGTQYF; CDR3nt: TGTGCCAGCAGCCCGGGAGGCACGCAGTATTTT; d_gene: TRBD2; abundance: medium-sized; v_gene: TRBV6-5; j_gene: TRBJ2-3
CDR3aa: CASSQDFNSQETQYF; CDR3nt: TGTGCCAGCAGCCAAGACTTCAACTCCCAAGAGACCCAGTACTTC; d_gene: NA; abundance: medium-sized; v_gene: TRBV4-2; j_gene: TRBJ2-5
CDR3aa: CASSGHPGDNSPLHF; CDR3nt: TGTGCCAGCAGTGGACACCCAGGGGATAATTCACCCCTCCACTTT; d_gene: NA; abundance: medium-sized; v_gene: TRBV6-5; j_gene: TRBJ1-6
CDR3aa: CATSSGQGYTF; CDR3nt: TGTGCCACCAGCTCCGGACAGGGCTACACCTTC; d_gene: NA; abundance: medium-sized; v_gene: TRBV24-1; j_gene: TRBJ1-2
CDR3aa: CASSSGPAREQYF; CDR3nt: TGTGCCAGCAGCTCCGGGCCGGCTCGGGAGCAGTACTTC; d_gene: NA; abundance: medium-sized; v_gene: TRBV11-3; j_gene: TRBJ2-7
CDR3aa: CASSYGSTTDHNSPLHF; CDR3nt: TGTGCCAGCAGTTACGGCAGTACCACCGACCATAATTCACCCCTCCACTTT; d_gene: NA; abundance: medium-sized; v_gene: TRBV6-5; j_gene: TRBJ1-6
CDR3aa: CAISVEGVYGHTF; CDR3nt: TGTGCCATCTCGGTTGAGGGGGTCTATGGCCACACCTTC; d_gene: NA; abundance: NA; v_gene: TRBV10-3; j_gene: TRBJ1-2
CDR3aa: CASSLAGTSGRLYNEQFF; CDR3nt: TGCGCCAGCAGCTTGGCAGGGACTAGCGGGAGGCTATACAATGAGCAGTTCTTC; d_gene: TRBD2; abundance: medium-sized; v_gene: TRBV5-1; j_gene: TRBJ2-1
CDR3aa: CASTPDQGWDEQYF; CDR3nt: TGTGCCAGCACCCCAGACCAGGGCTGGGACGAGCAGTACTTC; d_gene: NA; abundance: medium-sized; v_gene: TRBV7-2; j_gene: TRBJ2-7
CDR3aa: CAISAGFSYNEQFF; CDR3nt: TGTGCCATCTCGGCGGGATTTTCCTACAATGAGCAGTTCTTC; d_gene: NA; abundance: medium-sized; v_gene: TRBV12-3/TRBV12-4; j_gene: TRBJ2-1
CDR3aa: CASSSPGTSGIGGSYNEQFF; CDR3nt: TGTGCCAGTAGTTCACCCGGGACTAGCGGGATAGGTGGCTCCTACAATGAGCAGTTCTTC; d_gene: TRBD2; abundance: many; v_gene: TRBV19; j_gene: TRBJ2-1
CDR3aa: CASSPNPHGHGYTF; CDR3nt: TGTGCCAGCTCACCAAACCCCCACGGACATGGCTACACCTTC; d_gene: NA; abundance: many; v_gene: TRBV18; j_gene: TRBJ1-2
CDR3aa: CASSEVKLTF; CDR3nt: TGTGCCAGCAGTGAAGTTAAGTTGACTTTC; d_gene: NA; abundance: medium-sized; v_gene: TRBV6-1; j_gene: TRBJ2-6
CDR3aa: CASSPGAGRNYEQYF; CDR3nt: TGTGCCAGCTCACCAGGGGCCGGTAGGAATTACGAGCAGTACTTC; d_gene: NA; abundance: medium-sized; v_gene: TRBV18; j_gene: TRBJ2-7